A selection of T cell receptor beta chains follows, all from one sample in a study of blood T cell repertoires in COVID-19. TCRdb's copy holds only in-frame clones and misses some; the assay was immunoSEQ multiplex PCR. The sample records about 260,000 clones, around 83% being singletons. Sequencing was done on a sample of peripheral blood. These receptors all stem from a man in his late teens or twenties with active or convalescent COVID-19. The CDR3 runs from the conserved cysteine through the conserved F or W. Each record gives: V gene, D gene, J gene, clone size, CDR3 protein, CDR3 DNA. D genes are given only for firm matches. Size is omitted from some rows. Given values are once, few, many or a class for expanded clones.

>TRBV7-2|TRBD2|TRBJ2-7|NA
CASSYLAGNPSYEQYF
TGTGCCAGCAGCTATCTAGCGGGAAACCCCTCCTACGAGCAGTACTTC
>TRBV9|NA|TRBJ1-1|once
CASSPQGGAEAFF
TGTGCCAGCAGCCCACAGGGAGGGGCTGAAGCTTTCTTT
>TRBV10-1|NA|TRBJ2-3|NA
CASSEVSGGADTQYF
TGCGCCAGCAGTGAGGTCAGTGGCGGGGCAGATACGCAGTATTTT
>TRBV5-4|TRBD1|TRBJ1-2|NA
CASSTGDRRNNYGYTF
TGTGCCAGCAGCACGGGGGACAGGAGAAATAACTATGGCTACACCTTC
>TRBV28|NA|TRBJ2-5|NA
CASSLTGSETQYF
TGTGCCAGCAGTTTAACAGGGAGCGAGACCCAGTACTTC
>TRBV4-1|TRBD2|TRBJ2-4|NA
CASSQEWLAGGIAKNIQYF
TGCGCCAGCAGCCAAGAATGGCTAGCGGGGGGGATAGCCAAAAACATTCAGTACTTC
>TRBV15|TRBD2|TRBJ2-3|NA
CATSRDPLNLAGGFHTQYF
TGTGCCACCAGCAGAGATCCTCTGAACTTAGCGGGAGGGTTCCATACGCAGTATTTT
>TRBV7-2|TRBD1|TRBJ1-4|few
CASQTGTGGEKLFF
TGTGCCTCACAAACCGGGACAGGAGGAGAAAAACTGTTTTTT
>TRBV12-3/TRBV12-4|NA|TRBJ1-3|NA
CASSLMQGNTIYF
TGTGCCAGCAGTTTGATGCAGGGAAACACCATATATTTT
>TRBV7-2|NA|TRBJ2-7|NA
CASSLVTGSDEQYF
TGTGCCAGCAGCTTAGTTACAGGGTCCGACGAGCAGTACTTC
>TRBV19|TRBD1|TRBJ1-5|NA
CASRNSGTGYAQPQHF
TGTGCCAGTAGGAATTCCGGGACAGGGTACGCTCAGCCCCAGCATTTT
>TRBV28|TRBD1|TRBJ1-5|NA
CASSRDSYSNQPQHF
TGTGCCAGCAGTAGGGACAGTTATAGCAATCAGCCCCAGCATTTT
>TRBV28|NA|TRBJ1-1|NA
CASSLYEQWNTEAFF
TGTGCCAGCAGTTTATACGAACAGTGGAACACTGAAGCTTTCTTT
>TRBV30|NA|TRBJ1-3|NA
CAWSLGLLRSGNTIYF
TGTGCCTGGAGTTTAGGACTCCTTCGGTCTGGAAACACCATATATTTT
>TRBV3-1/TRBV3-2|TRBD1|TRBJ2-7|NA
CASSPISGTGGEQYF
TGTGCCAGCAGCCCCATATCCGGGACAGGGGGAGAGCAGTACTTC
>TRBV7-2|NA|TRBJ2-7|NA
CASSLTRVVDEQYF
TGTGCCAGCAGCTTGACCCGGGTAGTCGACGAGCAGTACTTC
>TRBV6-5|TRBD1|TRBJ2-3|NA
CASTTGTDTQYF
TGTGCCAGTACGACAGGGACAGATACGCAGTATTTT
>TRBV6-5|NA|TRBJ1-4|NA
CASSPSNEKLFF
TGTGCCAGCAGTCCCTCTAATGAAAAACTGTTTTTT